This T cell receptor (beta chain) emerged from a study of identical twins. Study-wide results and limits: Sequences that were beta out-of-frame showed weaker excess twin sharing.

TCRdb reprocessed the 5' RACE reads with MiXCR, giving one entry per CDR3 protein. The table includes approximately 530,000 distinct CDR3 sequences, more than 20% detected once. With no exceptions, donors were healthy Caucasians. CDR1 and CDR2 from the germline V gene are KGHDR and SFDVKD. V was pared by 4 bases and J by 4 bases, with 13 bases between. The CDR3 sequence is 15 residues long. In the case of this clonotype: Its target is not known.

The same data also went into a second study, on yellow fever vaccine responses in identical twins.

The chain recombines TRBV24-1 with TRBJ2-1; maybe TRBD2 (6 bases). This TCR came from a woman younger than 30 in good health. The sample comprised CD4+ T cells sorted from blood. The CDR3 is CATSEASGPYNEQFF. The CDR3 DNA reads as TGTGCCACCAGTGAGGCAAGCGGGCCATACAATGAGCAGTTCTTC.